Listed below are T cell receptor beta chains from one sample, sequenced in a study of a mutant IDH1 vaccine in newly diagnosed glioma. Which antigens these TCRs recognize remains unknown. Sequencing was performed with immunoSEQ multiplex PCR; in TCRdb, only in-frame clones are kept and a portion is missing. In the table there are 35,000 to 40,000 clones, over 70% of which are singletons. This specimen was PBMCs, taken from a glioma patient whose treatment included an IDH1 peptide vaccine. Source of these receptors: a middle-aged man with glioma. The CDR3 runs from the conserved cysteine through the conserved F or W.

J | length | V | CDR3
TRBJ1-1 | 15 | TRBV27 | CASRGDGTGRTEAFF
TRBJ1-4 | 12 | TRBV19 | CASSIVGEKLFF
TRBJ2-5 | 14 | TRBV6-6 | CASSSTPVEETQYF
TRBJ2-5 | 13 | TRBV7-6 | CASSARPGETQYF
TRBJ1-6 | 16 | TRBV5-1 | CASSRQGQGFHSPLHF
TRBJ2-1 | 19 | TRBV11-3 | CASSPRGDLADSSYNEQFF
TRBJ2-1 | 13 | TRBV19 | CASSQASGSQQFF
TRBJ1-6 | 14 | TRBV30 | CAWSVRTGGSPLHF
TRBJ2-3 | 16 | TRBV5-1 | CASSLSPGTSTDTQYF
TRBJ1-1 | 14 | TRBV19 | CASSMGGSYTEAFF
TRBJ1-2 | 11 | TRBV28 | CASSLTRGYTF
TRBJ1-1 | 17 | TRBV9 | CASSVEQGLLVNTEAFF
TRBJ1-1 | 14 | TRBV6-5 | CASSYLGRATEAFF
TRBJ2-5 | 16 | TRBV28 | CASSLLTGQGIETQYF
TRBJ1-4 | 15 | TRBV19 | CASSGSPGTNEKLFF
TRBJ2-7 | 12 | TRBV18 | CASSPSDYEQYF
TRBJ1-5 | 15 | TRBV19 | CASSMGGSSNQPQHF
TRBJ1-1 | 13 | TRBV10-1 | CASREDMNTEAFF
TRBJ1-1 | 13 | TRBV19 | CASSMGGNTEAFF
TRBJ1-1 | 14 | TRBV6-4 | CASSEGPANTEAFF
TRBJ1-1 | 16 | TRBV5-5 | CASSLTNTGRATEAFF
TRBJ2-7 | 15 | TRBV5-8 | CASSLRSSPVYEQYF
TRBJ2-1 | 16 | TRBV6-4 | CASSESSGSASNEQFF
TRBJ1-5 | 14 | TRBV19 | CASSIGGEGQPQHF
TRBJ2-2 | 13 | TRBV6-6 | CASRDRESGELFF
TRBJ2-3 | 14 | TRBV12-5 | CASVREGRADTQYF
TRBJ2-6 | 14 | TRBV7-9 | CASSRGDGANVLTF
TRBJ1-1 | 15 | TRBV5-8 | CASSGGQLLNTEAFF
TRBJ1-1 | 16 | TRBV5-6 | CASSLNDRALNTEAFF
TRBJ2-2 | 13 | TRBV6-4 | CASSDSSTGELFF
TRBJ1-2 | 14 | TRBV29-1 | CSVEVGQGIYGYTF
TRBJ2-1 | 20 | TRBV5-1 | CASSLAPPGLAGESLVEQFF
TRBJ1-2 | 13 | TRBV30 | CAWSVGTASGYTF
TRBJ2-7 | 14 | TRBV6-5 | CASRMGLNSYEQYF
TRBJ2-3 | 16 | TRBV5-4 | CASSLAGGIDSDTQYF
TRBJ2-3 | 13 | TRBV29-1 | CSVVGTGGDTQYF
TRBJ2-1 | 13 | TRBV27 | CASSLSMPPGQFF
TRBJ2-5 | 16 | TRBV7-9 | CASSQFTGGEVETQYF
TRBJ1-1 | 11 | TRBV6-5 | CASSGRAEAFF
TRBJ2-5 | 14 | TRBV18 | CASSRSTEQETQYF
TRBJ2-1 | 15 | TRBV7-2 | CASSLDSISYNEQFF
TRBJ1-4 | 12 | TRBV19 | CASSALSGGLFF
TRBJ2-7 | 14 | TRBV5-4 | CASSLAGKIYEQYF
TRBJ1-2 | 14 | TRBV6-1 | CATKETGFWDGYTF
TRBJ1-3 | 15 | TRBV19 | CASGVDGISGNTIYF
TRBJ2-1 | 14 | TRBV19 | CASSGTDSYNEQFF
TRBJ2-3 | 15 | TRBV27 | CASSSGQGLTDTQYF
TRBJ1-2 | 14 | TRBV5-1 | CASSLYQEGYGYTF
TRBJ2-6 | 16 | TRBV5-4 | CASSLMVNSGANVLTF
TRBJ2-1 | 15 | TRBV29-1 | CSVDRDSRSYNEQFF
TRBJ2-1 | 14 | TRBV6-1 | CASSEGGNYNEQFF
TRBJ1-2 | 14 | TRBV5-1 | CASSDGTGDDGYTF
TRBJ2-5 | 16 | TRBV6-6 | CASSYRPGTGGETQYF
TRBJ1-4 | 15 | TRBV14 | CASSQEQGPGEKLFF
TRBJ2-5 | 14 | TRBV11-3 | CASSLDKDQETQYF
TRBJ1-2 | 13 | TRBV30 | CASRGARGYGYTF
TRBJ1-5 | 18 | TRBV19 | CASSPSGIYGGSNQPQHF
TRBJ2-1 | 15 | TRBV19 | CASSPIAAGRSEQFF
TRBJ2-7 | 12 | TRBV7-9 | CASSLFSGTPYF